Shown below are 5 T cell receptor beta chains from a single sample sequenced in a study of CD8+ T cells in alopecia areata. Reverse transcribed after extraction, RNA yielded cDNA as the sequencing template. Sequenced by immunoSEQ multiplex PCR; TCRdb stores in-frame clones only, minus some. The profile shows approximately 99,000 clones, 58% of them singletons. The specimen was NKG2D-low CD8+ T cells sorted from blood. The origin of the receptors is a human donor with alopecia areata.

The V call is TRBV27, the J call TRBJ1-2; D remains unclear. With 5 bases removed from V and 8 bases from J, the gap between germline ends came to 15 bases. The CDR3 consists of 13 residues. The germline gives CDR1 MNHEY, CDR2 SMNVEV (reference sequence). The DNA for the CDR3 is TGTGCCAGCAGTCTCGGACCGGCGTCGGGCTACACCTTC. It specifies CASSLGPASGYTF.

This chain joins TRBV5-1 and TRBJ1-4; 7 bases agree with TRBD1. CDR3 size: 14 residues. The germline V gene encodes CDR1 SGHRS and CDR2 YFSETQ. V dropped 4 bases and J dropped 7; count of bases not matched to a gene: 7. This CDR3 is CASSTSTGFEKLFF. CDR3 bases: TGCGCCAGCAGCACCTCGACAGGGTTTGAAAAACTGTTTTTT.

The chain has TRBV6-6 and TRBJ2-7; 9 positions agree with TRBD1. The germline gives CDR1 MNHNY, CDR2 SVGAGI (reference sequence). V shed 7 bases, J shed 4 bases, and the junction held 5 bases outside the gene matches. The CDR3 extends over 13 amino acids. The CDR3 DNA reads TGTGCCAGCATACGGACAGGGGATTACGAGCAGTACTTC. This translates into CASIRTGDYEQYF.

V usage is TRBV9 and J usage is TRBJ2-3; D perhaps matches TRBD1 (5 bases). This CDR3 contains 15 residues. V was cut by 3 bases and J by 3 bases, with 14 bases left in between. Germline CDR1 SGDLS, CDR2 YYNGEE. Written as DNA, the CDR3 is TGTGCCAGCAGCGGTGGTGGGGCAAGGACAGATACGCAGTATTTT. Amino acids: CASSGGGARTDTQYF. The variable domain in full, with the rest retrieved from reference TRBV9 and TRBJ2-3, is DSGVTQTPKHLITATGQRVTLRCSPRSGDLSVYWYQQSLDQGLQFLIQYYNGEERAKGNILERFSAQQFPDLHSELNLSSLELGDSALYFCASSGGGARTDTQYFGPGTRLTVL.

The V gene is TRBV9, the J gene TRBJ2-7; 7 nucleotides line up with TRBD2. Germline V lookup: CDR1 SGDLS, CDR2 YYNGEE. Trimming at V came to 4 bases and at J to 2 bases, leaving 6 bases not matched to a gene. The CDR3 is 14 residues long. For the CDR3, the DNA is TGTGCCAGCAGCCTGGGGGGGACCGCCTACGAGCAGTACTTC. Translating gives CASSLGGTAYEQYF.